The source of this T cell receptor beta chain is a study of cytomegalovirus exposure and HLA in healthy donors. The overall study: A prior analysis found roughly 100 million unique TCR beta sequences from 150 million to 200 million T cells.

Notes on this clone: What it recognizes is unknown.

The germline gives CDR1 SGHTA, CDR2 FQGNSA. The CDR3 loop spans 14 amino acids. V lost 5 bases to trimming and J lost 1 base; unmatched junction nucleotides: 5. Participants comprised healthy donors of bone marrow. The PCR ran on 60 Vbeta and 13 Jbeta primers. Profiled with immunoSEQ multiplex PCR; TCRdb holds only in-frame clones, not every one. The top ten hold roughly 7.6% of the sample, which has about 160,000 clones, more than 80% seen once. Overall study findings and caveats: The authors later found most CMV-associated TCR beta chains appeared HLA-restricted.

The source of this sequence is a woman in her twenties or thirties in good health and CMV-seropositive. This chain connects TRBV7-2 to TRBJ2-7; the match to TRBD1 covers 7 bases. Sequencing input: PBMCs. The CDR3 reads CASSRDSLSYEQYF. The CDR3, as DNA: TGTGCCAGCAGCCGGGACAGCCTTTCCTACGAGCAGTACTTC. Supplemented by reference TRBV7-2 and TRBJ2-7, the full variable domain reads GAGVSQSPSNKVTEKGKDVELRCDPISGHTALYWYRQSLGQGLEFLIYFQGNSAPDKSGLPSDRFSAERTGGSVSTLTIQRTQQEDSAVYLCASSRDSLSYEQYFGPGTRLTVT.